This T cell receptor beta chain was captured by sequencing in a study of CD8+ T cells in alopecia areata. After isolation, RNA underwent reverse transcription to generate cDNA as the sequencing template. Using immunoSEQ multiplex PCR, the repertoire was profiled, and TCRdb retains in-frame clones only, with some absent. The sample lists 60,000 to 70,000 clones, approximately 46% occurring once. The CDR3 spans 14 residues. J gave up 5 bases and V 6 bases, and 5 bases lay outside the gene matches. Germline V gives CDR1 SNHLY, CDR2 FYNNEI. This clone was found once. This chain uses TRBV2 with TRBJ2-5; 11 nucleotides align to TRBD1. The specimen comprised CD8+ T cells sorted from blood, sampled at week 0. The TCR sequence derives from a human donor with alopecia areata. CDR3 in DNA: TGTGCCAGCAGGACCGGGACAGGGGGGGAGACCCAGTACTTC. Its protein product is CASRTGTGGETQYF. Based on the CDR3 plus reference TRBV2 and TRBJ2-5, the full variable domain is EPEVTQTPSHQVTQMGQEVILRCVPISNHLYFYWYRQILGQKVEFLVSFYNNEISEKSEIFDDQFSVERPDGSNFTLKIRSTKLEDSAMYFCASRTGTGGETQYFGPGTRLLVL.